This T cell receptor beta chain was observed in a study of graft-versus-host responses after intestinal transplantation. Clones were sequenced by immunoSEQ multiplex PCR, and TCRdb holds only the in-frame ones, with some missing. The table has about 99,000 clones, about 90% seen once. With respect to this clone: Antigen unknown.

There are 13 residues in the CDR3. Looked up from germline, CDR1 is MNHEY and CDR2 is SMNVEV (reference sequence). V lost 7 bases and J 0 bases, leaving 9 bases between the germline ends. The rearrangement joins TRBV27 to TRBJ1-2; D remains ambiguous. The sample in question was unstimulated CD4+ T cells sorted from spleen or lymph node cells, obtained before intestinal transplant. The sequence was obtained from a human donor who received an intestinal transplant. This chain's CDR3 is CASKKNTNYGYTF. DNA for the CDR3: TGTGCCAGCAAGAAGAATACTAACTATGGCTACACCTTC.